What follows describes a single T cell receptor (beta chain). This entry belongs to a study of identical twins. Trimming removed 5 bases from V and 10 bases from J, with 18 bases in between. The CDR3 contains 15 residues. In germline, CDR1 is SEHNR, CDR2 FQNEAQ (reference sequence). MiXCR, run by TCRdb on the 5' RACE reads, gives a single entry per CDR3 protein. The repertoire consists of 1.5 million to 2 million distinct CDR3 sequences, with around 33% occurring once and the leading ten covering about 0.3%. The chain is built from TRBV7-9 and TRBJ1-6, with TRBD1 as a possible D gene (5 bases). This sequence originates from a newborn girl in good health. The source material was cord blood. CDR3 amino acids: CASSPSGALWSPLHF. CDR3 sequence (DNA): TGTGCCAGCAGCCCCTCCGGGGCCCTCTGGTCACCCCTCCACTTT.